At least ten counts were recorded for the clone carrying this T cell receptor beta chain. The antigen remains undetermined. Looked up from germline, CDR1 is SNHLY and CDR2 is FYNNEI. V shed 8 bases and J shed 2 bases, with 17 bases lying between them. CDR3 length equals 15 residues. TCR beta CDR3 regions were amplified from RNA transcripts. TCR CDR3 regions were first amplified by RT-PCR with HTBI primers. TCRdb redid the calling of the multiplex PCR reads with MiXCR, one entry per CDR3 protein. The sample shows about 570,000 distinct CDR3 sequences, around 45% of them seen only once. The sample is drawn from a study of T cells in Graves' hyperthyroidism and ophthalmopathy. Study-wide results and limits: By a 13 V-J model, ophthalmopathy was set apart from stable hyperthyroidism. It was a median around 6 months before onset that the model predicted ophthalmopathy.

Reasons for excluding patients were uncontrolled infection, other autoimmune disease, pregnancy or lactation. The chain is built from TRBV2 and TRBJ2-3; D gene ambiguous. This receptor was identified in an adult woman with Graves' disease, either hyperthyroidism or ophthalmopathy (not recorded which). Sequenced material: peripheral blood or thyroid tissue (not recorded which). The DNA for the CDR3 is TGTGCCAGCTGGCACCGCAGCGAGTACACAGATACGCAGTATTTT. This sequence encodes CASWHRSEYTDTQYF.